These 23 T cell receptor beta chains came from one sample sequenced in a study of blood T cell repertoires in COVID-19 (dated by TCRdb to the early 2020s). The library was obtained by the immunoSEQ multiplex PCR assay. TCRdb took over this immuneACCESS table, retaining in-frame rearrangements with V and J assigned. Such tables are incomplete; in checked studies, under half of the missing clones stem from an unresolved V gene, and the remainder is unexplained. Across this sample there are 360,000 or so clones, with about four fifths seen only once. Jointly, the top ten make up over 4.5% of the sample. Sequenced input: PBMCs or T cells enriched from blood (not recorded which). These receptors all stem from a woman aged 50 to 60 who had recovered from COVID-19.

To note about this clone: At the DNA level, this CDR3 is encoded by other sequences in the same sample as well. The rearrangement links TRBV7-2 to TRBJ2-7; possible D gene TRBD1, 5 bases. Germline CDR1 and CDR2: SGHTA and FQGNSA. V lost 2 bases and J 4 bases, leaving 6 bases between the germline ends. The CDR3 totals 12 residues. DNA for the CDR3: TGTGCCAGCAGCTTACAGGGTTACGAGCAGTACTTC. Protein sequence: CASSLQGYEQYF.

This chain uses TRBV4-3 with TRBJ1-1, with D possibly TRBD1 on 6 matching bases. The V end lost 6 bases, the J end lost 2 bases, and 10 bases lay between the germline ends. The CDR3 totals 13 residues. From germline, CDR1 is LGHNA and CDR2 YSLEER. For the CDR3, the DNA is TGCGCCAGCAGAGAGGGGGACAACACTGAAGCTTTCTTT. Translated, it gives CASREGDNTEAFF.

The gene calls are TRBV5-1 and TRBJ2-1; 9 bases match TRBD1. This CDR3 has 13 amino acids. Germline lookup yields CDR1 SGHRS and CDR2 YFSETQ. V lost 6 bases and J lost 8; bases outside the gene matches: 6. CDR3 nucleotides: TGCGCCAGCATGTGGACAGGGGTGGATGAGCAGTTCTTC. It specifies CASMWTGVDEQFF.

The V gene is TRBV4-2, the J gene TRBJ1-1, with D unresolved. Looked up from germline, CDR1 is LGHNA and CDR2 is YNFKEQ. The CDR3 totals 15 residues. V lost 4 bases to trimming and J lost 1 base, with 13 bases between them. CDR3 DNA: TGTGCCAGCAGCCTTAACCTCGCAGGGAACACTGAAGCTTTCTTT. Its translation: CASSLNLAGNTEAFF.

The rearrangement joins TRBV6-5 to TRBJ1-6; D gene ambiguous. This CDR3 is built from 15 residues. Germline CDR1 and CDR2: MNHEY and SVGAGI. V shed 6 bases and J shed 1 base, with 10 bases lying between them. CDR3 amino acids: CASRPQASYNSPLHF. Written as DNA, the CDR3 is TGTGCCAGCAGACCTCAGGCATCCTATAATTCACCCCTCCACTTT.

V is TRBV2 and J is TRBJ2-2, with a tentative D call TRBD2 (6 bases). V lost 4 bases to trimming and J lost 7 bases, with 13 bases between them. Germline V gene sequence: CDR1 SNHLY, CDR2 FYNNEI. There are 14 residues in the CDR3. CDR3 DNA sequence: TGTGCCAGCAGTGTAGACGGGGGTGGCGGGGAGCTGTTTTTT. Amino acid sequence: CASSVDGGGGELFF.

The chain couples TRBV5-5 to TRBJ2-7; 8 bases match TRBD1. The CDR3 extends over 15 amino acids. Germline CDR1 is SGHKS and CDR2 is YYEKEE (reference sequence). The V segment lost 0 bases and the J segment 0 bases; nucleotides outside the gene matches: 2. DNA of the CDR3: TGTGCCAGCAGCTTGGGACAGGGGCCCTCCTACGAGCAGTACTTC. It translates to CASSLGQGPSYEQYF.

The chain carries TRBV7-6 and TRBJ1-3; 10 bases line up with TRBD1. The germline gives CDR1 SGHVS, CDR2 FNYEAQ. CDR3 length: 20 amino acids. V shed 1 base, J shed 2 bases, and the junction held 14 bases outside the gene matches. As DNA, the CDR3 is TGTGCCAGCAGCTTAGAAGTCGGTGGACAGGGACAGGGGCCTGGAAACACCATATATTTT. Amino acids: CASSLEVGGQGQGPGNTIYF.

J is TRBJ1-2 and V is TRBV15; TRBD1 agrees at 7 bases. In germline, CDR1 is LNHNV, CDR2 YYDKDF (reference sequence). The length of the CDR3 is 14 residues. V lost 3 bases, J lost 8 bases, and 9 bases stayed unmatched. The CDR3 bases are TGTGCCACCAGCAGTTACAAGGGGGCGTTGGGCTACACCTTC. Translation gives CATSSYKGALGYTF. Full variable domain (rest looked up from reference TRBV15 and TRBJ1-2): DAMVIQNPRYQVTQFGKPVTLSCSQTLNHNVMYWYQQKSSQAPKLLFHYYDKDFNNEADTPDNFQSRRPNTSFCFLDIRSPGLGDTAMYLCATSSYKGALGYTFGSGTRLTVV.

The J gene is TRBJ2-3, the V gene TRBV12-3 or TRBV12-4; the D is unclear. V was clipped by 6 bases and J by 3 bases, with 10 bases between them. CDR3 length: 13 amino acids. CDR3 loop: CASSSRLTDTQYF. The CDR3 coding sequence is TGTGCCAGCAGCTCCCGACTGACAGATACGCAGTATTTT.

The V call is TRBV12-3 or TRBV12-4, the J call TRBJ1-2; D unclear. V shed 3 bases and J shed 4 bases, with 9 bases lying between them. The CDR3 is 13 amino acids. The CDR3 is CASSFRSVYGYTF. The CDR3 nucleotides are TGTGCCAGCAGTTTTAGGAGCGTCTATGGCTACACCTTC.

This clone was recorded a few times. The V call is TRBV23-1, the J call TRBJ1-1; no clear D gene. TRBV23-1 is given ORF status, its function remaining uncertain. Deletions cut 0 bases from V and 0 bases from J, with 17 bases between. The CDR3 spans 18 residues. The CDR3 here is CASSQSEGRGPVNTEAFF. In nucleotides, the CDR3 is TGCGCCAGCAGTCAATCGGAAGGAAGAGGGCCTGTGAACACTGAAGCTTTCTTT.

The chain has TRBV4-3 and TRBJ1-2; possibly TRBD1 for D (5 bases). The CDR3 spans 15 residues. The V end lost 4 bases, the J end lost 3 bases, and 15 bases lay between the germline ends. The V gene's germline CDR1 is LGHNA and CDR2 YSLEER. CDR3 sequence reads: CASSRDEKGDYGYTF. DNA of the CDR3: TGCGCCAGCAGCCGAGACGAGAAAGGGGACTATGGCTACACCTTC.

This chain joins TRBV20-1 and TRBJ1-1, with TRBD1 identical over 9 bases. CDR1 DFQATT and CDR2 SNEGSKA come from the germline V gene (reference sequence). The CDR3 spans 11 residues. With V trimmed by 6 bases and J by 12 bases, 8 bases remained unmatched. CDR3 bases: TGCAGTGCCCCTTGGGACAGGGAAACTTTCTTT. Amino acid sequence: CSAPWDRETFF.

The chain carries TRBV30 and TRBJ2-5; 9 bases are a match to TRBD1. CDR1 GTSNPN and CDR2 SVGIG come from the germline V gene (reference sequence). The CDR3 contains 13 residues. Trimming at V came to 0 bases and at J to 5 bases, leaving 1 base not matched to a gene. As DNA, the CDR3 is TGTGCCTGGAGTGTACAGGGGGCGGAGACCCAGTACTTC. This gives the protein CAWSVQGAETQYF.

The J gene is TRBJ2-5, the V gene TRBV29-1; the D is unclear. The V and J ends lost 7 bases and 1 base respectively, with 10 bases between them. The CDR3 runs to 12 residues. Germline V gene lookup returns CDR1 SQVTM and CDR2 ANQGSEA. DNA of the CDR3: TGCAGCGGATTACAGTCCCAAGAGACCCAGTACTTC. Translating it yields CSGLQSQETQYF.

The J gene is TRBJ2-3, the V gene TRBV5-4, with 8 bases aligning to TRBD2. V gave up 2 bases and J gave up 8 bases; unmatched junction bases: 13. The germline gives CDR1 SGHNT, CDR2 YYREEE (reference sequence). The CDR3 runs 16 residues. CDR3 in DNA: TGTGCCAGCAGCTTTACTAGCGGTCCAATCGGTAGTACGCAGTATTTT. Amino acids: CASSFTSGPIGSTQYF.

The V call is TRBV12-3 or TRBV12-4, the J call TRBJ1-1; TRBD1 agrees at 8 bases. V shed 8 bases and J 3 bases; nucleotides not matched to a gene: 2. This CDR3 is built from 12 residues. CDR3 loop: CASGQGDTEAFF. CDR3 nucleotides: TGTGCCAGCGGACAGGGTGACACTGAAGCTTTCTTT.

DNA for the CDR3: TGTGCCAGCAGTGCCGGACAGGGCTATGGCTACACCTTC. Translating gives CASSAGQGYGYTF. The rearrangement joins TRBV25-1 to TRBJ1-2, with TRBD1 identical over 8 bases. The CDR3 covers 13 residues. The V and J ends lost 4 bases and 4 bases, in that order; junction bases with no gene match: 2. The germline CDR1 and CDR2 sequences are MGHDK and SYGVNS.

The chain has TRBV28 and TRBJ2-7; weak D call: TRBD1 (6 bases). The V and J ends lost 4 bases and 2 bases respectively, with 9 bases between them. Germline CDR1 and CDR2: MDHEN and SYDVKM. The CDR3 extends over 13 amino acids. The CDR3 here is CASSWGRTYEQYF. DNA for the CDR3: TGTGCCAGCAGTTGGGGGCGCACCTACGAGCAGTACTTC.

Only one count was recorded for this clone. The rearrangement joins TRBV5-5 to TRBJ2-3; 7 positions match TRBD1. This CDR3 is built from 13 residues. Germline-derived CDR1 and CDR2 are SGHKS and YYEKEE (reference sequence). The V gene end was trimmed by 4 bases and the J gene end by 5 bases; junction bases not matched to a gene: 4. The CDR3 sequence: CASSQQGRDTQYF. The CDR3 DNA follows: TGTGCCAGCAGCCAACAGGGGAGAGATACGCAGTATTTT.

The CDR3 sequence: CASSVEASTQYF. DNA for the CDR3: TGTGCCAGCAGCGTAGAGGCTAGCACGCAGTATTTT. The J gene is TRBJ2-3, the V gene TRBV9; tentatively, D is TRBD2 (5 bases). The CDR3 is made up of 12 amino acids. From germline, CDR1 is SGDLS and CDR2 YYNGEE. The ends were cut back, 0 bases at V and 9 bases at J, with 8 bases in the middle.

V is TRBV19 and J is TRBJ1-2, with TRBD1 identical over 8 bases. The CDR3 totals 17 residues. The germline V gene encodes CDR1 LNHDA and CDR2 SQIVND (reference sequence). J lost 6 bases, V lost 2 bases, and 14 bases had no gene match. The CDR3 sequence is CASSISEWAGGANGYTF. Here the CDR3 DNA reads TGTGCCAGTAGTATAAGTGAGTGGGCAGGGGGCGCGAATGGCTACACCTTC.